One and the same sample provided the 24 T cell receptor beta chains below, sequenced in a study of blood T cell repertoires in COVID-19. Profiled with immunoSEQ multiplex PCR; TCRdb holds only in-frame clones, not every one. The sample records approximately 92,000 clones, around four fifths being singletons. The sample consisted of peripheral blood. Receptors originate from a man in his fifties or sixties with acute or convalescent COVID-19.

The J gene is TRBJ2-5, the V gene TRBV10-3; tentative D call: TRBD1 (6 bases). The CDR3 covers 14 residues. CDR1 and CDR2 (germline): ENHRY, SYGVKD. Trimming cost V 6 bases and J 3 bases, with 14 bases left between them. CDR3 sequence (DNA): TGTGCCATCAGGCCCGGGACACCTGAAGAGACCCAGTACTTC. This encodes CAIRPGTPEETQYF.

The V call is TRBV6-1, the J call TRBJ2-7; 8 positions agree with TRBD2. The CDR3 spans 15 residues. J lost 3 bases, V lost 1 base, and 5 bases had no gene match. The germline V gene encodes CDR1 MNHNS and CDR2 SASEGT. CDR3 in amino acids: CASSEGGLAIYEQYF. CDR3 DNA sequence: TGTGCCAGCAGTGAAGGCGGACTAGCTATCTACGAGCAGTACTTC.

Only a few counts were recorded for this clone. The chain carries TRBV7-3 and TRBJ2-2; 7 nucleotides align to TRBD2. CDR1 and CDR2 (germline): SGHTA, FQGTGA. J gave up 1 base and V 2 bases, and 7 bases lay outside the gene matches. The CDR3 runs 17 residues. CDR3 nucleotide sequence: TGTGCCAGCAGCTTATTAGGCGGGAGAGGGAACACCGGGGAGCTGTTTTTT. This codes for CASSLLGGRGNTGELFF.

This chain's CDR3 is CASSAREGYEQYF. The CDR3, as DNA: TGTGCCAGTAGTGCCAGGGAGGGATACGAGCAGTACTTC. The J gene is TRBJ2-7, the V gene TRBV19; the match to TRBD2 covers 7 bases. The V gene end was trimmed by 5 bases and the J gene end by 4 bases; junction bases not matched to a gene: 5. The CDR3 covers 13 residues. Germline V gene lookup returns CDR1 LNHDA and CDR2 SQIVND (reference sequence).

The chain is built from TRBV6-5 and TRBJ2-3; D is ambiguous. This CDR3 comprises 15 residues. Germline V gene lookup returns CDR1 MNHEY and CDR2 SVGAGI. V lost 6 bases and J 0 bases, leaving 13 bases between the germline ends. DNA of the CDR3: TGTGCCAGCAGGGCCCAGTTGCCTAGCACAGATACGCAGTATTTT. This codes for CASRAQLPSTDTQYF.

A remark on this clone: At the DNA level, this CDR3 is encoded by other sequences in the same sample as well. The chain joins TRBV5-1 to TRBJ2-5, with D tentatively TRBD1 (6 bases). This CDR3 region has 14 residues. CDR1 SGHRS and CDR2 YFSETQ come from the germline V gene. The V end lost 2 bases, the J end lost 0 bases, and 8 bases lay between the germline ends. The CDR3 DNA sequence: TGCGCCAGCAGCTTAGACAGGTACCAAGAGACCCAGTACTTC. Its translation is CASSLDRYQETQYF.

This chain uses TRBV6-4 with TRBJ2-7; perhaps TRBD2 as D (6 bases). The CDR3 is 18 residues long. Trimming left V 6 bases short and J 2 bases short, with 26 bases between. Germline CDR1 MRHNA, CDR2 SNTAGT. In DNA form, the CDR3 reads TGTGCCAGCAGCTCGGGGTGGGGAGGTCTTTTTATCACCTACGAGCAGTACTTC. Its protein is CASSSGWGGLFITYEQYF.

The chain has TRBV28 and TRBJ1-6, with a weak D call TRBD1 (5 bases). V lost 5 bases and J 5 bases, leaving 10 bases between the germline ends. The CDR3 sequence is 14 residues long. Germline CDR1 MDHEN, CDR2 SYDVKM. CDR3 loop: CASSIQVNNSPLHF. The CDR3 coding sequence is TGTGCCAGCAGTATACAGGTGAATAATTCACCCCTCCACTTT.

The chain has TRBV12-3 or TRBV12-4 and TRBJ2-7; D remains unclear. Deletions cut 5 bases from V and 1 base from J, with 3 bases between. This CDR3 comprises 11 residues. This CDR3 is CASSPSYEQYF. CDR3 sequence (DNA): TGTGCCAGCAGTCCTTCCTACGAGCAGTACTTC.

The DNA of the CDR3 is TGTGCCAGCAGTTACGGGGCCTCCTACGAGCAGTACTTC. Translation gives CASSYGASYEQYF. This chain connects TRBV6-5 to TRBJ2-7, with D maybe TRBD1 (5 bases). Trimming cost V 2 bases and J 0 bases, with 5 bases left between them. Looked up from germline, CDR1 is MNHEY and CDR2 is SVGAGI. The CDR3 is made up of 13 amino acids.

The V gene is TRBV29-1, the J gene TRBJ1-1; 8 nucleotides match TRBD1. The CDR3 extends over 11 amino acids. With V trimmed by 5 bases and J by 8 bases, 4 bases remained unmatched. CDR1 and CDR2 (germline): SQVTM, ANQGSEA. CDR3 residues: CSVFTGGEAFF. In nucleotides, the CDR3 is TGCAGCGTTTTTACAGGGGGGGAAGCTTTCTTT.

This chain connects TRBV9 to TRBJ2-5; D is perhaps TRBD1 (7 bases). CDR3 length equals 13 residues. Germline V gives CDR1 SGDLS, CDR2 YYNGEE. Deletions cut 4 bases from V and 5 bases from J, with 12 bases between. CDR3 region: CASSSGGRETQYF. The DNA of the CDR3 is TGTGCCAGCAGCTCAGGGGGGCGGGAGACCCAGTACTTC.

The chain carries TRBV15 and TRBJ1-5; possibly TRBD1 for D (6 bases). Looked up from germline, CDR1 is LNHNV and CDR2 is YYDKDF (reference sequence). The CDR3 covers 14 residues. The V end lost 3 bases, the J end lost 1 base, and 7 bases lay between the germline ends. CDR3 bases: TGTGCCACCAGCAGGACAGGCAGCAATCAGCCCCAGCATTTT. This gives the protein CATSRTGSNQPQHF.

V gene TRBV2 combines with J gene TRBJ1-1, with D possibly matching TRBD1 (6 bases). The germline CDR1 and CDR2 sequences are SNHLY and FYNNEI. The V and J ends lost 2 bases and 0 bases respectively, with 7 bases between them. The CDR3 extends over 14 amino acids. This CDR3 reads CASSEQGMNTEAFF. CDR3 DNA: TGTGCCAGCAGTGAACAGGGGATGAACACTGAAGCTTTCTTT.

V is TRBV28 and J is TRBJ2-7; a weak D match, TRBD1 (6 bases). The length of the CDR3 is 13 residues. CDR1 is MDHEN, CDR2 SYDVKM, per germline. V dropped 10 bases and J dropped 8 bases, with 21 bases sitting between them. This CDR3 reads CATGTGQPKQQYF. As DNA, the CDR3 is TGTGCCACCGGAACAGGACAGCCGAAGCAGCAGTACTTC.

The chain employs TRBV7-2 and TRBJ1-2, with 7 bases fitting TRBD1. After removal of 5 bases from V and 8 bases from J, the junction contained 8 bases not matched to a gene. The CDR3 loop spans 13 amino acids. Per germline, CDR1 SGHTA and CDR2 FQGNSA. CDR3 nucleotide sequence: TGTGCCAGCAGCCTCCCCCCAGGGGGGGGCTACACCTTC. Protein: CASSLPPGGGYTF.

V gene TRBV7-2 combines with J gene TRBJ2-5, with 8 bases that match TRBD2. V trimming: 10 bases; J trimming: 2 bases; junction bases outside the gene matches: 12. The CDR3 has 15 residues. CDR1 is SGHTA, CDR2 FQGNSA, per germline. DNA of the CDR3: TGTGCCATCAGGAAGGGCGGGAGGTTACAAGAGACCCAGTACTTC. Translating gives CAIRKGGRLQETQYF.

V usage is TRBV6-2 or TRBV6-3 and J usage is TRBJ2-5; D not certain. V was trimmed by 0 bases and J by 5 bases, leaving 10 bases between them. This CDR3 is 14 amino acids long. Germline values: CDR1 MNHEY, CDR2 SVGEGT. CDR3 sequence reads: CASSYSSTVETQYF. The DNA of the CDR3 is TGTGCCAGCAGTTACTCGTCAACAGTGGAGACCCAGTACTTC.

The chain joins TRBV5-4 to TRBJ2-7, with 8 bases identical to TRBD1. V dropped 4 bases and J dropped 5; count of bases not matched to a gene: 2. Germline CDR1 reads SGHNT; CDR2 reads YYREEE (reference sequence). CDR3 size: 12 residues. The CDR3 coding sequence is TGTGCCAGCAGCCCGACAGGGGACGAGCAGTACTTC. Protein sequence: CASSPTGDEQYF.

The chain has TRBV5-4 and TRBJ1-2; perhaps TRBD1 as D (5 bases). Germline V gives CDR1 SGHNT, CDR2 YYREEE (reference sequence). With 3 bases removed from V and 4 bases from J, the gap between germline ends came to 19 bases. This CDR3 spans 16 amino acids. In DNA form, the CDR3 reads TGTGCCAGCAGCTCACCAGTCCAGGGTAGGAGCTATGGCTACACCTTC. It codes for CASSSPVQGRSYGYTF.

Here the CDR3 reads CASSPRLRRGNEQFF. CDR3 nucleotide sequence: TGTGCCAGCAGCCCCCGACTCCGGAGGGGCAATGAGCAGTTCTTC. The chain uses TRBV7-2 and TRBJ2-1; perhaps TRBD2 as D (6 bases). This CDR3 has 15 residues. V shed 5 bases and J shed 6 bases, with 17 bases lying between them. Per the germline V gene, CDR1 is SGHTA and CDR2 is FQGNSA.

The sample holds a few counts of this clone. This chain joins TRBV11-2 and TRBJ2-7; the match to TRBD1 covers 9 bases. The V gene end was trimmed by 3 bases and the J gene end by 3 bases; junction bases not matched to a gene: 3. The germline gives CDR1 SGHAT, CDR2 FQNNGV. This CDR3 spans 14 amino acids. CDR3 loop: CASSFTGGGYEQYF. For the CDR3, the DNA is TGTGCCAGCAGCTTTACAGGGGGCGGCTACGAGCAGTACTTC.

In this sample, this clone turned up once. The genes are TRBV5-1 and TRBJ1-1; possible D gene TRBD1, 5 bases. CDR3 length: 14 residues. Trimming pared 0 bases from V and 0 bases from J, leaving 6 bases between. Germline lookup yields CDR1 SGHRS and CDR2 YFSETQ. DNA for the CDR3: TGCGCCAGCAGCTTGGGACAGATGAACACTGAAGCTTTCTTT. This sequence encodes CASSLGQMNTEAFF.

The chain links TRBV6-5 to TRBJ2-3; 7 bases are shared with TRBD1. CDR3 size: 16 residues. V shed 0 bases and J 0 bases; nucleotides not matched to a gene: 3. Germline CDR1 reads MNHEY; CDR2 reads SVGAGI. CDR3 sequence reads: CASSYSSRGSTDTQYF. DNA for the CDR3: TGTGCCAGCAGTTACTCATCCAGGGGGAGCACAGATACGCAGTATTTT.